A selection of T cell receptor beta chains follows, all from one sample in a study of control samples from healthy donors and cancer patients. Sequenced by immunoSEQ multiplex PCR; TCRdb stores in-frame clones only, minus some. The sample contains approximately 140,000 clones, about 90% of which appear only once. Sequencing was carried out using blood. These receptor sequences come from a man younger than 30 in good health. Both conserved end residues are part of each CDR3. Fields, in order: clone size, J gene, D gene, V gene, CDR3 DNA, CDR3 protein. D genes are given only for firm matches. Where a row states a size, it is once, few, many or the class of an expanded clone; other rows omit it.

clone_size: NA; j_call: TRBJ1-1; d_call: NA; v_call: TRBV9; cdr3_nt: TGTGCCAGCAGCCCCCAGCGGGGGGACACTGAAGCTTTCTTT; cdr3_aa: CASSPQRGDTEAFF
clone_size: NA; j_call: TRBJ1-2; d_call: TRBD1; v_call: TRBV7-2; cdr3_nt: TGTGCCAGCAGCTTGGGGAATTGGGCAGGGGGCTTCTATGGCTACACCTTC; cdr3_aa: CASSLGNWAGGFYGYTF
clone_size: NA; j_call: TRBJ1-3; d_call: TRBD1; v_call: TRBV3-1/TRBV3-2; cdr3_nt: TGTGCCAGCAACGAACAGGGGGCTGGAAACACCATATATTTT; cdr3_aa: CASNEQGAGNTIYF
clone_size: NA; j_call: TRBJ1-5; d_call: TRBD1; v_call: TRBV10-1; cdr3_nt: TGCGCCAGCAGAGACAGGGTAGGTCAGCCCCAGCATTTT; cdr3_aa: CASRDRVGQPQHF
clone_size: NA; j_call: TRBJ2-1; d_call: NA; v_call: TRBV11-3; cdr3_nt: TGTGCCAGCAGCTTTGAAAGGTCAGAGCAGTTCTTC; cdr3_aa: CASSFERSEQFF
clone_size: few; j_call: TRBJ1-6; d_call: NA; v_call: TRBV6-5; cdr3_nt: TGTGCCAGCAGCGCAGGGCCCTATAATTCACCCCTCCACTTT; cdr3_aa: CASSAGPYNSPLHF
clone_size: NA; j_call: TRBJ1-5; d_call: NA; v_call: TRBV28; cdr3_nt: TGTGCCAGCAGTTCCCCCCCCGGAGGCAATCAGCCCCAGCATTTT; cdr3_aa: CASSSPPGGNQPQHF
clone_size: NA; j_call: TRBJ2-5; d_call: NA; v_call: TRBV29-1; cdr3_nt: TGCAGCGTTGTGAAGTATGGAGTCGCAGGGCAACACCACGGGGAGACCCAGTACTTC; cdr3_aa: CSVVKYGVAGQHHGETQYF
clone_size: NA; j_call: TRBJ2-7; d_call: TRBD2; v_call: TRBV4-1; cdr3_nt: TGCGCCAGCAGCCAGGGTATAGCGGGGGCTTCTTCCTACGAGCAGTACTTC; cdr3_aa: CASSQGIAGASSYEQYF
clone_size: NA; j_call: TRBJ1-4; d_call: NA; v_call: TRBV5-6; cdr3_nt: TGTGCCAGCGGCTTTATGGTAACCGGTGAAAAACTGTTTTTT; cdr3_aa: CASGFMVTGEKLFF
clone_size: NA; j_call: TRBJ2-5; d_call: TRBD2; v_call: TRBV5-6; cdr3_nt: TGTGCCAGCAGCCTAGCGGGGTCGGAGACCCAGTACTTC; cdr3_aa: CASSLAGSETQYF
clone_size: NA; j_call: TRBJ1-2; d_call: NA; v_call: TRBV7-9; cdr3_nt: TGTGCCAGCAGGTCGGGTCAGAACTATGGCTACACCTTC; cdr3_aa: CASRSGQNYGYTF
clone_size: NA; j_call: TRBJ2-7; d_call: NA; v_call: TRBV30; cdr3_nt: TGTGCCTGGAAGGATGAGGGCAGACCGACCTACGAGCAGTACTTC; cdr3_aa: CAWKDEGRPTYEQYF
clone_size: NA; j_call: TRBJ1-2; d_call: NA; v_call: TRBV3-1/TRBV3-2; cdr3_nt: TGTGCCAGCAGCCAAGATTTTGGGGGACTGATGCACTATGGCTACACCTTC; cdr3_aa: CASSQDFGGLMHYGYTF
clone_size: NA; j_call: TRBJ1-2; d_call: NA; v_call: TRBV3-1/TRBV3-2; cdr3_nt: TGTGCCAGCAGCCAGGGTAACTATGGCTACACCTTC; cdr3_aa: CASSQGNYGYTF
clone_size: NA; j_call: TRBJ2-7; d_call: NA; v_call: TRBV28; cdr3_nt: TGTGCCAGCAGTATGAGGGTTATCGAGCAGTACTTC; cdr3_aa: CASSMRVIEQYF
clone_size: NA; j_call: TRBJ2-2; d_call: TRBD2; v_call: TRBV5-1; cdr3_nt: TGCGCCAGCAGCTTATCTAGCGGGGGGAACACCGGGGAGCTGTTTTTT; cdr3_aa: CASSLSSGGNTGELFF
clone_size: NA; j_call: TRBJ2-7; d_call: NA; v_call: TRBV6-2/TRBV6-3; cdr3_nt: TGTGCCAGCAGTTATCGGGGTCAAACCTACGAGCAGTACTTC; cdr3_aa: CASSYRGQTYEQYF
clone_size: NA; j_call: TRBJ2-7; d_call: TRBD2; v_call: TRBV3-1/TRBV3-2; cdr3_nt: TGTGCCAGCAGCATAAACGGACTAGCGGGGGCCTACGAGCAGTACTTC; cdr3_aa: CASSINGLAGAYEQYF
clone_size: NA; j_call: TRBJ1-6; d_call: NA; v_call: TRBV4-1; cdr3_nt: TGCGCCAGCAGCCAAGATTGGGTTGGAGGTTCCTATAATTCACCCCTCCACTTT; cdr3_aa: CASSQDWVGGSYNSPLHF
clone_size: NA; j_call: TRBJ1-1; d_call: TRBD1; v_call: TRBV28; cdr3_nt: TGTGCCAGCAGGACGGGACAGCTCACTGAAGCTTTCTTT; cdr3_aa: CASRTGQLTEAFF
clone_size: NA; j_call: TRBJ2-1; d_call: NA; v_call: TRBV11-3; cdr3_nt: TGTGCCAGCAGCCGCAGGGACTTCGATGAGCAGTTCTTC; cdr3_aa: CASSRRDFDEQFF
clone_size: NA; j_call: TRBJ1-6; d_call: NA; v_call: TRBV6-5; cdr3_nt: TGTGCCAGCAGGGCTTTTAGGGATAATAATTCACCCCTCCACTTT; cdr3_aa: CASRAFRDNNSPLHF
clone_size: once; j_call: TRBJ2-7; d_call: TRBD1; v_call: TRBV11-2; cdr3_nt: TGTGCCAGCAGCTCAGGACAGGACGGGTCCTACGAGCAGTACTTC; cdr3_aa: CASSSGQDGSYEQYF
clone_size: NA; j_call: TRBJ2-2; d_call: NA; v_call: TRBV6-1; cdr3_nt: TGTGCCAGCAGTGAAGAATTGGCGACCGGGGAGCTGTTTTTT; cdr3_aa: CASSEELATGELFF
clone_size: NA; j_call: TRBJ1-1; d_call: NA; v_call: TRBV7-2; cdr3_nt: TGTGCCAGCAGCCCGGTCGGGGGAGAGAACACTGAAGCTTTCTTT; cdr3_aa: CASSPVGGENTEAFF
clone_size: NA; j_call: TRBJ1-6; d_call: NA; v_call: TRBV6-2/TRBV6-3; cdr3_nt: TGTGCCAGCAGTTACAGGGTCAGTAATTCACCCCTCCACTTT; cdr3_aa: CASSYRVSNSPLHF
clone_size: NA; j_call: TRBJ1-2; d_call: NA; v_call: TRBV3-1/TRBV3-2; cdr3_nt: TGTGCCAGCACCTCGGCAGGGAGGAGTGGCTACACCTTC; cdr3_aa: CASTSAGRSGYTF
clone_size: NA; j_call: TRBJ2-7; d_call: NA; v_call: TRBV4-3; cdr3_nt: TGCGCCAGCAGCCAAGATCTGGACTCCTCCTACGAGCAGTACTTC; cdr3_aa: CASSQDLDSSYEQYF
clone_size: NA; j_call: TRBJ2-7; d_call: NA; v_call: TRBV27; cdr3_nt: TGTGCCAGCAGTTTATCAGGGGAAGGCGAGCAGTACTTC; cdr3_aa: CASSLSGEGEQYF
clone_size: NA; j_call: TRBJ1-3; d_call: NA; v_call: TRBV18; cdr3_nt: TGTGCCAGCTCACCAGATGTGCCAGGGAGTAGAAACACCATATATTTT; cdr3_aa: CASSPDVPGSRNTIYF
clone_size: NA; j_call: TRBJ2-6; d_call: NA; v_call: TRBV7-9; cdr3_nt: TGTGCCAGCAGCTTGATGGAGAGGGGACGGTTCTCTGGGGCCAACGTCCTGACTTTC; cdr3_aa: CASSLMERGRFSGANVLTF
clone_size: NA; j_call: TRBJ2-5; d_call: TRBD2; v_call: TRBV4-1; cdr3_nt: TGCGCCAGCAGCCAAGATATCGGGCTAGCGGGGGTAGAGACCCAGTACTTC; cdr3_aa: CASSQDIGLAGVETQYF
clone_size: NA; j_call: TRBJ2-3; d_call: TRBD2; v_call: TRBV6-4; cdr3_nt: TGTGCCAGCAGTGAGGACAGGACTAGCGGGGTGCAGTATTTT; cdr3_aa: CASSEDRTSGVQYF
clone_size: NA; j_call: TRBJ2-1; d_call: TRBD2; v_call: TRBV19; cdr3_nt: TGTGCCAGTAGTATATATTCTAGCGGGGGGGCCCCTGAGCAGTTCTTC; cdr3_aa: CASSIYSSGGAPEQFF
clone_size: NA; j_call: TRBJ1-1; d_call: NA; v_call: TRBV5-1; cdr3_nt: TGCGCCAGCAGGCATAACAGGAACACTGAAGCTTTCTTT; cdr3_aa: CASRHNRNTEAFF
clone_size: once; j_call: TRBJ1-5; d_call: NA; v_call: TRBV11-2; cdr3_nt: TGTGCCAGCAGCCCTGACGAGAATCAGCCCCAGCATTTT; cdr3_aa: CASSPDENQPQHF
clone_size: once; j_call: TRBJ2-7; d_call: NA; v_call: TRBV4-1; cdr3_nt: TGCGCCAGCAGCCAAGTGGCGGGTGATCGCTTCAGCGAGCAGTACTTC; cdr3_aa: CASSQVAGDRFSEQYF
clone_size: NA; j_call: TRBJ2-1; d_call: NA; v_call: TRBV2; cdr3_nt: TGTGCCAGCAGTCGGACTCACGAAACCTCAAATGAGCAGTTCTTC; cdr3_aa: CASSRTHETSNEQFF
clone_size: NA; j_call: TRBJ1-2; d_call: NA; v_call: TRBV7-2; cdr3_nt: TGTGCCAGCAGCTTAGTGGGTAGGGCAGGCTACACCTTC; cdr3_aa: CASSLVGRAGYTF
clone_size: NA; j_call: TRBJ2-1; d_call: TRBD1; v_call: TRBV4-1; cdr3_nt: TGCGCCAGCAGCCAAGAGGGACAGAAGATGAATGAGCAGTTCTTC; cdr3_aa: CASSQEGQKMNEQFF
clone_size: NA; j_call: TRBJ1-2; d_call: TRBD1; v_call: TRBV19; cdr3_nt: TGTGCCAGTACCGGACAGGGGAGTGCCTATGGCTACACCTTC; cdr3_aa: CASTGQGSAYGYTF
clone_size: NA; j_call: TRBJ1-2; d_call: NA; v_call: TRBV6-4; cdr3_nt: TGTGCCAGCAGTGATAACGGATTTAACTATGGCTACACCTTC; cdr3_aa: CASSDNGFNYGYTF
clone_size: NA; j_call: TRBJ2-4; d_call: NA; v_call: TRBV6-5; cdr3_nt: TGTGCCAGCATGCCTAGCATATTACAAAACATTCAGTACTTC; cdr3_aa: CASMPSILQNIQYF
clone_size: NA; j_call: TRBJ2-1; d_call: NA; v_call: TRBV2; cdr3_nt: TGTGCCAGCACCGGACCGTCAACCGAGGTGGATGAGCAGTTCTTC; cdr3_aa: CASTGPSTEVDEQFF
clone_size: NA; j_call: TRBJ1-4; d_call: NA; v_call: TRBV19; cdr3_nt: TGTGCCAGTACTCGATCAACTAATGAAAAACTGTTTTTT; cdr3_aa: CASTRSTNEKLFF
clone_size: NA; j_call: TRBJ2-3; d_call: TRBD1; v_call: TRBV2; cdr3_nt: TGTGCCAGCAGTGATTGGGACAGGGGGCTCACAGATACGCAGTATTTT; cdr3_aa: CASSDWDRGLTDTQYF
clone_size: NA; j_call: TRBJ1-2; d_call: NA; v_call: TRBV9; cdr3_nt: TGTGCCAGCAGCAAGGACGGTAGTTGGGGCTACACCTTC; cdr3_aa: CASSKDGSWGYTF